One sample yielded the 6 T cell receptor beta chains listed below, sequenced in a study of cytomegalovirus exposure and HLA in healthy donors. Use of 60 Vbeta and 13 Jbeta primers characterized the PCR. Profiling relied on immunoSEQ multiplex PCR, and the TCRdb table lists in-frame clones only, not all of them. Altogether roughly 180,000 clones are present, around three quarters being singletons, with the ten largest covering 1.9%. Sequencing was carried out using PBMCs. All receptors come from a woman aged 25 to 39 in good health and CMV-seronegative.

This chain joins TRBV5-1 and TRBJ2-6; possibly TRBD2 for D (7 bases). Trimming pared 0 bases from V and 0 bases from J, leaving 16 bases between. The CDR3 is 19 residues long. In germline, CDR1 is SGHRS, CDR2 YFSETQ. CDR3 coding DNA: TGCGCCAGCAGCTTGGAAAAGGGGGGGGCGGTCTCTGGGGCCAACGTCCTGACTTTC. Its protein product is CASSLEKGGAVSGANVLTF.

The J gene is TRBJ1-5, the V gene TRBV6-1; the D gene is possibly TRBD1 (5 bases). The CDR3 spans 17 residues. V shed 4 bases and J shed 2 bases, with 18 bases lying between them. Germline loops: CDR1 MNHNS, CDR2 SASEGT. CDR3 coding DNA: TGTGCCAGCAGTGGAGAAGGGCGGGGGAGACGCAATCAGCCCCAGCATTTT. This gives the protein CASSGEGRGRRNQPQHF.

CDR3 sequence: CASSYPQGANTGELFF. The CDR3 nucleotides are TGTGCCAGCAGTTACCCACAGGGGGCGAACACCGGGGAGCTGTTTTTT. The V and J genes are TRBV6-5 and TRBJ2-2; 8 bases line up with TRBD1. The germline CDR1 and CDR2 sequences are MNHEY and SVGAGI. CDR3 length: 16 amino acids. V shed 2 bases, J shed 0 bases, and the junction held 2 bases outside the gene matches.

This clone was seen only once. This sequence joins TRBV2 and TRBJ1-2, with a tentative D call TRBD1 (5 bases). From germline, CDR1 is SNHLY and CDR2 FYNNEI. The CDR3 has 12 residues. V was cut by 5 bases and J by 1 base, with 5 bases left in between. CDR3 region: CASSQGNYGYTF. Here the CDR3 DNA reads TGTGCCAGCAGTCAGGGTAACTATGGCTACACCTTC.

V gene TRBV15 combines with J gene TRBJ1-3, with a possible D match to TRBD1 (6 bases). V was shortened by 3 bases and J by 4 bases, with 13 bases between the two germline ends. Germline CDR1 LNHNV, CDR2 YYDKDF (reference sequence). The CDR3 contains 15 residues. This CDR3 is CATSRTPGDGNTIYF. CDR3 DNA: TGTGCCACCAGCAGGACGCCAGGGGACGGAAACACCATATATTTT.

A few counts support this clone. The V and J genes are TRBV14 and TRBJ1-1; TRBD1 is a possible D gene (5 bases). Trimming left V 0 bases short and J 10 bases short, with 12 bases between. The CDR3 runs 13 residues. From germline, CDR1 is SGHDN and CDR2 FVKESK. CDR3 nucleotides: TGTGCCAGCAGCCAAGATTTAGCAGGGCTAGCTTTCTTT. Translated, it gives CASSQDLAGLAFF.